This passage covers 30 T cell receptor beta chains from one sample sequenced in a study of tumor and adjacent non-tumor tissue in lung cancer. The library came from three nested PCR rounds adapted from ARM-PCR protocols. TCRdb recomputed calls from the multiplex PCR reads with MiXCR, one row per CDR3 protein. Of some 77,000 distinct CDR3 sequences in the sample, around two thirds are singletons; the top ten hold 10% to 15%. No cell sorting was done before RNA was extracted from the tissue. The sequenced sample was lung tumor tissue. Receptors were obtained from a woman aged 65 to 85 with non-small cell lung cancer.

Only one count was recorded for this clonotype. The chain combines TRBV4-1 with TRBJ1-5; tentatively, D is TRBD1 (5 bases). The DNA end is a closer match to TRBJ2-3, so the J assignment may be wrong. The CDR3 is 17 residues long. Germline V gene data show CDR1 as MGHRA and CDR2 as YSYEKL. The CDR3: CTISTGVTLNSNQPQYF. The CDR3 DNA is TGCACCATCAGTACAGGAGTAACTTTGAATAGCAATCAGCCCCAGTATTTT.

To note about this clonotype: This may be a read error: a much more frequent sequence differs by one nucleotide. The chain uses TRBV20-1 and TRBJ1-6; 8 bases map to TRBD1. The CDR3 runs 15 residues. V shed 6 bases and J 8 bases; nucleotides not matched to a gene: 12. Per the germline V gene, CDR1 is DFQATT and CDR2 is SNEGSKA (reference sequence). CDR3 residues: CSAEKDRVGYSPLHF. Here the CDR3 DNA reads TGCAGTGCAGAAAAGGACAGGGTTGGCTATTCACCCCTCCACTTT.

This clonotype has just a few counts. The chain is built from TRBV5-1 and TRBJ1-1, with D uncertain. CDR3 length equals 13 residues. Germline V CDR1 and CDR2: SGHRS, YFSETQ. The V gene lost 1 base and the J gene lost 7 bases, with 11 bases spanning the gap. This CDR3 is CASSLSRHGEAFF. In nucleotides, the CDR3 is TGCGCCAGCAGCTTGAGTAGGCACGGTGAAGCTTTCTTT.

The chain combines TRBV11-3 with TRBJ2-1; 10 bases line up with TRBD2. The CDR3 consists of 15 residues. The germline V gene encodes CDR1 SGHNT and CDR2 YENEEA. The junction had 10 bases not matched to a gene; V was cut back by 5 bases and J by 9 bases. The CDR3 DNA sequence: TGTGCCAGCAGCGTACGATCAAGCGGGAGGGGTGAGCAGTTCTTC. It encodes CASSVRSSGRGEQFF.

Comments on this clonotype: An end of the junction does not agree with germline; a read error may underlie this. V is TRBV7-9 and J is TRBJ2-1; TRBD2 matches 8 bases. Looked up from germline, CDR1 is SEHNR and CDR2 is FQNEAQ (reference sequence). This CDR3 is 15 amino acids long. This chain's CDR3 is CVSSLEGLVDNEQFF. The CDR3 nucleotides are TGTGTCAGCAGCTTAGAGGGACTAGTGGACAATGAGCAGTTCTTC.

Details on this clonotype: This may stem from a read error, because a much larger clone lies one nucleotide away. The chain recombines TRBV5-1 with TRBJ2-2; TRBD1 matches at 8 bases. V shed 3 bases and J 3 bases; nucleotides not matched to a gene: 4. This CDR3 region has 15 residues. The germline gives CDR1 SGHRS, CDR2 YFSETQ. The CDR3 bases are TGCGCCAGCAGCTCCGTGACAGGGGACACCGGGGAGCTGTTTTTT. Translation gives CASSSVTGDTGELFF.

The chain carries TRBV5-1 and TRBJ1-1, with no clear D. Per the germline V gene, CDR1 is SGHRS and CDR2 is YFSETQ. This CDR3 region has 14 residues. Trimming left V 4 bases short and J 5 bases short, with 15 bases between. Here the CDR3 reads CASSDGPGSTEAFF. As DNA, the CDR3 is TGCGCCAGCAGCGACGGGCCAGGATCAACTGAAGCTTTCTTT.

As concerns this clonotype: The junction and the germline gene differ at one end; a read error may be behind it. The chain recombines TRBV11-1 with TRBJ2-1; TRBD1 or TRBD2 may be the D gene (5 bases each). Per the germline V gene, CDR1 is SGHAT and CDR2 is FQDESV (reference sequence). This CDR3 is 15 amino acids long. In nucleotides, the CDR3 is TGTACCAGCAGGGTATGGAGCGGTAAATACAATGAGAAGTTCTTC. Protein product: CTSRVWSGKYNEKFF.

This clonotype showed up just a few times. The chain couples TRBV20-1 to TRBJ2-7; 10 positions match TRBD2. V lost 3 bases, J lost 4 bases, and 9 bases stayed unmatched. Germline loops: CDR1 DFQATT, CDR2 SNEGSKA (reference sequence). The CDR3 runs to 15 residues. The CDR3 is CSARPGTSESYEQYF. CDR3 coding DNA: TGCAGTGCTAGGCCCGGGACTAGCGAGAGTTACGAGCAGTACTTC.

Note on this clonotype: A read error may produce the germline difference seen at one junction end. The chain recombines TRBV4-2 with TRBJ2-5; 12 bases align to TRBD2. Germline V gene sequence: CDR1 LGHNA, CDR2 YNFKEQ. The CDR3 runs 16 residues. In DNA, the CDR3 is TGTACCAGCAGCCAAGCACTAGCGGGAGGCGGGGAGACCCATTACTTC. Protein product: CTSSQALAGGGETHYF.

Comment on this clonotype: At one of its ends the junction is not consistent with the germline gene, which may arise from a read error. The chain uses TRBV5-1 and TRBJ2-3; 10 bases fit TRBD2. CDR1 is SGHRS, CDR2 YFSETQ, per germline. CDR3 length: 21 residues. CDR3 nucleotide sequence: TGCGTCAGCAGCTACCCGCTCACGGGCAGCGGGAGGGCCGAAAACATAGATACGCAGTATTTT. Translated: CVSSYPLTGSGRAENIDTQYF. Using reference TRBV5-1 and TRBJ2-3 for the parts outside the CDR3, the full variable domain is KAGVTQTPRYLIKTRGQQVTLSCSPISGHRSVSWYQQTPGQGLQFLFEYFSETQRNKGNFPGRFSGRQFSNSRSEMNVSTLELGDSALYLCVSSYPLTGSGRAENIDTQYFGPGTRLTVL.

This clonotype was seen a handful of times. A much more abundant neighbour one base away suggests this may be a read error. J is TRBJ2-7 and V is TRBV28; D call uncertain. From germline, CDR1 is MDHEN and CDR2 SYDVKM. The V and J ends lost 6 bases and 4 bases respectively, with 19 bases between them. The CDR3 length is 15 residues. CDR3 bases: TGTGCCAGCAGCAGCCTCCTCCGGCCTGTGTACGAGCAGTACTTC. It yields the protein CASSSLLRPVYEQYF.

This clonotype has just one count. An end of the junction differs from the germline gene, which may be a read error. The gene calls are TRBV6-5 and TRBJ2-7; D is unresolved. Germline V lookup: CDR1 MNHEY, CDR2 SVGAGI. CDR3 length equals 15 residues. CDR3 region: CGSTSLRSPANEQYF. CDR3 bases: TGTGGCAGCACCAGCCTACGTTCACCCGCCAACGAGCAGTACTTC.

The chain employs TRBV7-8 and TRBJ2-1, with D tentatively TRBD1 (5 bases). Germline V gene sequence: CDR1 SGHVS, CDR2 FQNEAQ. The CDR3 has 16 residues. V lost 9 bases and J 5 bases, leaving 23 bases between the germline ends. The chain's CDR3 is CARGLLGEVRDNEQFF. CDR3 DNA: TGTGCCAGGGGCTTATTAGGGGAAGTCAGGGACAATGAGCAGTTCTTC.

The table lists this clonotype with many counts. The V gene is TRBV12-3 or TRBV12-4, the J gene TRBJ1-4, with 10 nucleotides matching TRBD1. The CDR3 contains 14 residues. V trimming: 3 bases; J trimming: 8 bases; junction bases outside the gene matches: 3. The CDR3 region is CASSLGTGVEKLFF. CDR3 DNA sequence: TGTGCCAGCAGTTTGGGGACAGGGGTCGAAAAACTGTTTTTT.

The chain links TRBV20-1 to TRBJ2-1; 8 positions match TRBD2. The germline CDR1 and CDR2 sequences are DFQATT and SNEGSKA (reference sequence). The ends lost 5 bases at V and 7 bases at J; junction bases unmatched: 10. This CDR3 region has 14 residues. The CDR3 DNA is TGCAGTGCTGGCCTAACGGGAGGGTGGAATGAGCAGTTCTTC. The encoded protein is CSAGLTGGWNEQFF.

As DNA, the CDR3 is TGTGCCTGGACCCATCACTCAGGGAAAACAGAAGCTTTCTTT. Translating gives CAWTHHSGKTEAFF. This chain joins TRBV30 and TRBJ1-1, with TRBD1 as a possible D gene (5 bases). The V gene lost 4 bases and the J gene lost 8 bases, with 20 bases spanning the gap. Germline CDR1 reads GTSNPN; CDR2 reads SVGIG (reference sequence). This CDR3 is 14 amino acids long. The whole variable domain, filled in from reference TRBV30 and TRBJ1-1, reads SQTIHQWPATLVQPVGSPLSLECTVEGTSNPNLYWYRQAAGRGLQLLFYSVGIGQISSEVPQNLSASRPQDRQFILSSKKLLLSDSGFYLCAWTHHSGKTEAFFGQGTRLTVV.

The CDR3: CSVPLGAGEAQYF. As DNA, the CDR3 is TGCAGCGTTCCTCTAGGGGCTGGGGAGGCCCAGTACTTC. V is TRBV29-1 and J is TRBJ2-5; D might be TRBD2 (6 bases). The CDR3 covers 13 residues. V lost 5 bases and J lost 9, with 19 bases in between. From germline, CDR1 is SQVTM and CDR2 ANQGSEA.

CDR3 sequence (DNA): TGTGCCAGCAGTCAGGGACCAGCGAGAAACGAAGAGACCCAGTACTTC. Its protein product is CASSQGPARNEETQYF. The chain combines TRBV12-3 or TRBV12-4 with TRBJ2-5; either TRBD1 or TRBD2 may fit D (5 bases each). The CDR3 covers 16 residues. V was trimmed by 5 bases and J by 3 bases, leaving 19 bases between them.

J is TRBJ1-2 and V is TRBV4-1; TRBD1 might be the D (5 bases). CDR3 size: 14 residues. Germline V lookup: CDR1 MGHRA, CDR2 YSYEKL. The CDR3 sequence: CVSSQERQGYGYTF. In DNA, the CDR3 is TGCGTCAGTAGCCAAGAGCGGCAGGGCTATGGCTACACCTTC.

This clonotype was picked up one time. A read error may account for a junction end that differs from germline. This sequence joins TRBV6-1 and TRBJ2-7, with D tentatively TRBD1 or TRBD2 (5 bases each). From germline, CDR1 is MNHNS and CDR2 SASEGT. The CDR3 spans 15 residues. The CDR3 DNA reads TGTGCCAGCAGTGAAAGGGGCGGGCAGTCGTCCGAGCAGTGTTTC. Amino acids: CASSERGGQSSEQCF.

There are a few counts of this clonotype. A much larger clone differs from this one at a single base, so this may be a read error. This chain joins TRBV29-1 and TRBJ2-7; D perhaps matches TRBD1 (6 bases). Per germline, CDR1 SQVTM and CDR2 ANQGSEA. This CDR3 has 11 amino acids. With 4 bases removed from V and 3 bases from J, the gap between germline ends came to 7 bases. The CDR3: CSVARGYEQYF. The CDR3 DNA sequence: TGCAGCGTTGCCAGGGGCTACGAGCAGTACTTC.

As regards this clonotype: At one of its ends the junction is not consistent with the germline gene, which may arise from a read error. The chain couples TRBV28 to TRBJ1-2, with no clear D. The CDR3 sequence is 13 residues long. Germline V gene data show CDR1 as MDHEN and CDR2 as SYDVKM. As DNA, the CDR3 is TGTGCCGGCAGCCCTTGGTCCAGCTATGGCTACACCTTC. Translated: CAGSPWSSYGYTF.

In regard to this clonotype: A much larger clone lies one base from this, so it may be a read error. This chain joins TRBV28 and TRBJ1-5; no firm D call. Germline V gene data show CDR1 as MDHEN and CDR2 as SYDVKM. The CDR3 is 14 residues long. V lost 6 bases to trimming and J lost 11 bases, with 20 bases between them. The CDR3 DNA sequence: TGTGCCAGCAGCCTGGACGGGCTCATAGGGTCCCAGCATTTT. Its protein product is CASSLDGLIGSQHF.

As regards this clonotype: A much larger clonotype is one base distant, so this may be a read error. The chain joins TRBV20-1 to TRBJ1-6, with no clear D. This CDR3 is 13 amino acids long. Germline values: CDR1 DFQATT, CDR2 SNEGSKA (reference sequence). The chain's CDR3 is CSAREGSDSPPHF. The CDR3 DNA follows: TGCAGTGCTAGAGAAGGATCGGACTCACCCCCCCACTTT.

The genes are TRBV29-1 and TRBJ2-5; perhaps TRBD1 as D (5 bases). The CDR3 length is 15 residues. The germline V gene encodes CDR1 SQVTM and CDR2 ANQGSEA. Trimming removed 3 bases from V and 2 bases from J, with 16 bases in between. CDR3 DNA: TGCAGCGTTGATGGACAAGAGAAACGGCAAGAGACCCAGTACTTC. Encoded protein: CSVDGQEKRQETQYF.

The sample holds one count of this clonotype. This likely comes from a read error, as the CDR3 has no conserved phenylalanine or tryptophan at its end. The chain combines TRBV10-2 with TRBJ1-5; D possibly corresponds to TRBD1 (6 bases). This CDR3 region has 16 residues. CDR1 is WSHSY, CDR2 SAAADI, per germline. The ends were cut back, 6 bases at V and 2 bases at J, with 17 bases in the middle. CDR3 amino acids: CASSLGDDRRNQPQHY. CDR3 bases: TGCGCCAGCAGCCTTGGGGACGACAGGCGCAATCAGCCCCAGCATTAT.

This chain uses TRBV29-1 with TRBJ1-1, with 8 nucleotides matching TRBD1. V lost 8 bases to trimming and J lost 5 bases; unmatched junction nucleotides: 10. Germline CDR1 SQVTM, CDR2 ANQGSEA. This CDR3 has 13 amino acids. Here the CDR3 reads CSTMRGQETEAFF. The DNA for the CDR3 is TGCAGCACCATGAGGGGACAGGAGACTGAAGCTTTCTTT.

V and J are TRBV12-5 and TRBJ2-1, with TRBD2 identical over 7 bases. CDR1 is LGHNT, CDR2 FRNRAP, per germline. The trim removed 7 bases at V and 6 bases at J, leaving 15 bases unmatched. This CDR3 has 16 residues. The CDR3 DNA sequence: TGTGCTAGTGACCTGCAGCCCGCGGGAGTCGGCAATGAGCAGTTCTTC. Its translation: CASDLQPAGVGNEQFF.

About this clonotype: Mismatch with germline at one junction end may stem from a read error. This chain links TRBV4-1 with TRBJ2-2, with a weak D call TRBD2 (6 bases). The length of the CDR3 is 17 residues. In germline, CDR1 is MGHRA, CDR2 YSYEKL. The CDR3 DNA reads TGCGCCAGCATCCAAGATCCCGGGGAGGCGAAGACCGGGGAGCTGTTTTTT. Amino acid sequence: CASIQDPGEAKTGELFF.